The 23 T cell receptor beta chains presented below share a single source sample, sequenced in a study of identical twins (dated by TCRdb to between 2015 and 2016). The method was 5' RACE. The sample was run on an Illumina HiSeq 2000. TCRdb redid the processing of the public reads, applying fastp at Q25 and MiXCR, and retained in-frame beta chains. Each CDR3 protein appears once, grouped with its most common genes and DNA. The sample has a few hundred thousand distinct CDR3 sequences on record, 7% to 9.5% of them singletons. Together, the top ten hold 8.5% to 10% of the sample. What was sequenced was naive T cells sorted from blood. Interpreted using the paper, the cell subset or site label stands for: cells isolated with a human naive T-cell isolation kit. The receptors stem from a woman aged 50 to 60 in good health.

This clonotype was found a few times. The chain is built from TRBV7-7 and TRBJ1-5; D gene uncertain. This CDR3 comprises 13 residues. Germline loops: CDR1 SSHAT, CDR2 FNYEAQ (reference sequence). CDR3 region: CDIPLGGNQPQHF. In DNA form, the CDR3 reads TGTGACATCCCGCTCGGTGGCAATCAGCCCCAGCATTTT. Full variable domain (remainder filled in from reference TRBV7-7 and TRBJ1-5): GAGVSQSPRYKVTKRGQDVTLRCDPISSHATLYWYQQALGQGPEFLTYFNYEAQPDKSGLPSDRFSAERPEGSISTLTIQRTEQRDSAMYRCDIPLGGNQPQHFGDGTRLSIL.

This clonotype was observed a handful of times. This chain joins TRBV12-3 or TRBV12-4 and TRBJ2-3; TRBD1 aligns across 9 bases. The CDR3 has 17 residues. After removal of 5 bases from V and 3 bases from J, the junction contained 12 bases not matched to a gene. The CDR3, as DNA: TGTGCCAGCAGTCCTCCCGGACGACAGGGGGGGACAGATACGCAGTATTTT. Amino acid sequence: CASSPPGRQGGTDTQYF.

This clonotype was seen at least ten times. This chain joins TRBV7-8 and TRBJ1-2, with a tentative D call TRBD1 (6 bases). The CDR3 contains 14 residues. V lost 5 bases and J 4 bases, leaving 14 bases between the germline ends. Germline CDR1 is SGHVS and CDR2 is FQNEAQ. DNA for the CDR3: TGTGCCAGCAGCCAGGCCAGGGGCCCCTATGGCTACACCTTC. It encodes CASSQARGPYGYTF.

This clonotype was picked up many times. The V call is TRBV3-1, the J call TRBJ2-1; possibly TRBD2 for D (6 bases). The CDR3 covers 14 residues. Germline V CDR1 and CDR2: LGHDT, YNNKEL (reference sequence). V was pared by 7 bases and J by 6 bases, with 16 bases between. CDR3 nucleotides: TGTGCCAGCACTCGGGGGAGGAAACTCAATGAGCAGTTCTTC. Encoded protein: CASTRGRKLNEQFF.

J is TRBJ2-7 and V is TRBV5-1; a weak D match, TRBD2 (5 bases). The CDR3 sequence is 14 residues long. Germline CDR1 and CDR2: SGHRS and YFSETQ. Trimming took off 5 bases at V and 3 bases at J, with 15 bases between the two ends. CDR3 sequence (DNA): TGCGCCAGCAGGGTCGAGGGAGTGGTCTACGAGCAGTACTTC. The encoded protein is CASRVEGVVYEQYF. Variable domain in full (rest from reference TRBV5-1 and TRBJ2-7): KAGVTQTPRYLIKTRGQQVTLSCSPISGHRSVSWYQQTPGQGLQFLFEYFSETQRNKGNFPGRFSGRQFSNSRSEMNVSTLELGDSALYLCASRVEGVVYEQYFGPGTRLTVT.

This chain uses TRBV24-1 with TRBJ2-4, with no clear D. V dropped 5 bases and J dropped 9 bases, with 13 bases sitting between them. Germline V gene data show CDR1 as KGHDR and CDR2 as SFDVKD. The CDR3 totals 13 residues. This CDR3 reads CATSGLVSSIQYF. The CDR3, as DNA: TGTGCCACCAGTGGTCTAGTCTCGAGCATTCAGTACTTC.

This clonotype was seen more than once but under ten times. The gene calls are TRBV5-5 and TRBJ2-7; 7 bases align to TRBD2. The CDR3 runs 18 residues. The V and J ends lost 4 bases and 7 bases, in that order; junction bases with no gene match: 23. Germline loops: CDR1 SGHKS, CDR2 YYEKEE (reference sequence). The CDR3 bases are TGTGCCAGCAGCCCGTGGGGACGCCAGACTAGCCCTTCTGGTGAGCAGTACGTC. Its protein product is CASSPWGRQTSPSGEQYV.

This clonotype was counted between two and nine times. The rearrangement joins TRBV6-5 to TRBJ2-1; weak D call: TRBD2 (6 bases). The V and J ends lost 7 bases and 4 bases respectively, with 11 bases between them. There are 13 residues in the CDR3. Germline CDR1 reads MNHEY; CDR2 reads SVGAGI. CDR3 loop: CASMDGSYNEQFF. CDR3 bases: TGTGCCAGCATGGACGGGAGTTACAATGAGCAGTTCTTC.

This clonotype occurred many times. The J gene is TRBJ1-2, the V gene TRBV7-9; D uncertain. Germline CDR1 reads SEHNR; CDR2 reads FQNEAQ (reference sequence). This CDR3 has 15 residues. Trimming took 5 bases from V and 4 from J, leaving 17 bases between them. CDR3 DNA sequence: TGTGCCAGCAGCGGCACGACCGCGAGGGCCTATGGCTACACCTTC. The encoded protein is CASSGTTARAYGYTF.

This clonotype was detected only a few times. The chain has TRBV27 and TRBJ2-7, with 9 bases aligning to TRBD2. This CDR3 is built from 18 residues. The germline V gene encodes CDR1 MNHEY and CDR2 SMNVEV (reference sequence). With V trimmed by 2 bases and J by 0 bases, 11 bases remained unmatched. CDR3 in amino acids: CASSLGRLADENSYEQYV. The CDR3 nucleotides read TGTGCCAGCAGTTTAGGGAGACTAGCGGACGAAAACTCCTACGAGCAGTACGTC.

This clonotype turned up a few times. The V call is TRBV12-3 or TRBV12-4, the J call TRBJ2-1, with 10 bases matching TRBD2. V lost 9 bases, J lost 7 bases, and 9 bases stayed unmatched. The CDR3 is 14 amino acids. CDR3 DNA: TGTGCCAGTACTGTAGCGGGGGGATGGAATGAGCAGTTCTTC. Translating gives CASTVAGGWNEQFF.

There are a few counts of this clonotype. This rearrangement joins TRBV12-3 or TRBV12-4 to TRBJ2-7; D assignment may be TRBD1 or TRBD2 (5 bases each). The CDR3 consists of 14 residues. Trimming cost V 6 bases and J 3 bases, with 15 bases left between them. The CDR3 sequence is CASRAVGTFYEQYF. In DNA, the CDR3 is TGTGCCAGCAGGGCTGTCGGGACCTTCTACGAGCAGTACTTC.

This clonotype was counted between two and nine times. The chain recombines TRBV12-3 or TRBV12-4 with TRBJ2-7, with a possible D match to TRBD1 (6 bases). V lost 3 bases, J lost 3 bases, and 9 bases lay in between. This CDR3 region has 13 residues. The CDR3 DNA sequence: TGTGCCAGCAGTTTGAGACAGGTCTACGAGCAGTACGTC. Its protein product is CASSLRQVYEQYV.

This clonotype was picked up a small number of times. The gene calls are TRBV15 and TRBJ2-1; D is unclear. Trimming cost V 4 bases and J 4 bases, with 14 bases left between them. CDR3 length equals 15 residues. CDR1 and CDR2 (germline): LNHNV, YYDKDF (reference sequence). The CDR3 here is CATSTLLEAYNEQFF. CDR3 DNA: TGTGCCACCAGCACCCTCCTTGAGGCTTACAATGAGCAGTTCTTC. Full variable domain (outside the CDR3, taken from reference TRBV15 and TRBJ2-1): DAMVIQNPRYQVTQFGKPVTLSCSQTLNHNVMYWYQQKSSQAPKLLFHYYDKDFNNEADTPDNFQSRRPNTSFCFLDIRSPGLGDTAMYLCATSTLLEAYNEQFFGPGTRLTVL.

This clonotype was detected many times. This chain's CDR3 is CASSEGLAGGEQYV. The CDR3 nucleotides read TGTGCCAGCAGTGAAGGCCTAGCGGGAGGCGAGCAGTACGTC. The V call is TRBV2, the J call TRBJ2-7; 11 bases are a match to TRBD2. With 1 base clipped from V and 6 bases from J, the junction kept 2 bases outside the gene matches. The CDR3 is made up of 14 amino acids. CDR1 and CDR2 (germline): SNHLY, FYNNEI.

The sample holds many counts of this clonotype. The chain has TRBV20-1 and TRBJ2-3, with D unresolved. There are 13 residues in the CDR3. V dropped 3 bases and J dropped 4 bases, with 11 bases sitting between them. Germline-derived CDR1 and CDR2 are DFQATT and SNEGSKA (reference sequence). The CDR3 here is CSASELEADTQYF. CDR3 DNA: TGCAGTGCTAGTGAGCTAGAGGCAGATACGCAGTATTTT.

In this sample, this clonotype turned up a few times. This sequence joins TRBV10-3 and TRBJ2-7; TRBD2 matches at 9 bases. Germline CDR1 reads ENHRY; CDR2 reads SYGVKD. The J segment lost 5 bases and the V segment lost 2 bases, leaving 7 bases of the junction unmatched. The CDR3 loop spans 15 amino acids. CDR3 DNA: TGTGCCATCAGTGAGGAAGCGGGAGGAGTCGACGAGCAGTACTTC. Its translation is CAISEEAGGVDEQYF.

This clonotype was observed a few times. The chain recombines TRBV4-1 with TRBJ2-5; 7 nucleotides match TRBD2. CDR1 is MGHRA and CDR2 is YSYEKL in the germline V gene. The V gene end was trimmed by 0 bases and the J gene end by 0 bases; junction bases not matched to a gene: 4. This CDR3 comprises 16 residues. The CDR3 coding sequence is TGCGCCAGCAGCCAAGATTTAGCGGGCTACCAAGAGACCCAGTACTTC. It codes for CASSQDLAGYQETQYF.

The chain carries TRBV20-1 and TRBJ1-1; D call uncertain. This CDR3 comprises 12 residues. V gave up 4 bases and J gave up 1 base, with 7 bases separating them. Looked up from germline, CDR1 is DFQATT and CDR2 is SNEGSKA (reference sequence). For the CDR3, the DNA is TGCAGTGCTAATCGGGGGAACACTGAAGCTTTCTTT. It yields the protein CSANRGNTEAFF.

This clonotype was seen a few times. The rearrangement uses TRBV24-1 and TRBJ2-1, with 9 bases that match TRBD1. CDR3 size: 14 residues. The germline V gene has CDR1 KGHDR and CDR2 SFDVKD. Unmatched junction bases numbered 7, after V lost 6 bases and J lost 8 bases. The CDR3 bases are TGTGCCACCAGTACCCCACGGGACAGGGATGAGCAGTTCTTC. This codes for CATSTPRDRDEQFF.

This clonotype was counted only a few times. J is TRBJ1-1 and V is TRBV27; D not resolved. The CDR3 runs 13 residues. Germline assignment: CDR1 MNHEY and CDR2 SMNVEV (reference sequence). Trimming cost V 0 bases and J 9 bases, with 11 bases left between them. In DNA form, the CDR3 reads TGTGCCAGCAGTTTATCGTTGGGCCGTCAAGCTTTCTTT. Translating it yields CASSLSLGRQAFF.

The CDR3 DNA sequence: TGTGCCAGCAGCCGATACAGGAGCGGGAGGGCCCTCGAGACCCAGTACTTC. Protein product: CASSRYRSGRALETQYF. The chain combines TRBV3-1 with TRBJ2-5; 10 bases agree with TRBD2. The germline V gene encodes CDR1 LGHDT and CDR2 YNNKEL (reference sequence). The junction had 13 bases not matched to a gene; V was cut back by 4 bases and J by 5 bases. This CDR3 has 17 amino acids.

This clonotype has just a few counts. This rearrangement joins TRBV7-9 to TRBJ2-1, with 9 positions matching TRBD2. This CDR3 is 16 amino acids long. The germline CDR1 and CDR2 sequences are SEHNR and FQNEAQ (reference sequence). Trimming removed 5 bases from V and 8 bases from J; junction bases left unmatched: 13. The CDR3 sequence is CASSPAGGTAPHEQFF. CDR3 DNA sequence: TGTGCCAGCAGCCCCGCGGGGGGGACGGCCCCACATGAGCAGTTCTTC. The whole variable domain, filled in from reference TRBV7-9 and TRBJ2-1, reads DTGVSQNPRHKITKRGQNVTFRCDPISEHNRLYWYRQTLGQGPEFLTYFQNEAQLEKSRLLSDRFSAERPKGSFSTLEIQRTEQGDSAMYLCASSPAGGTAPHEQFFGPGTRLTVL.